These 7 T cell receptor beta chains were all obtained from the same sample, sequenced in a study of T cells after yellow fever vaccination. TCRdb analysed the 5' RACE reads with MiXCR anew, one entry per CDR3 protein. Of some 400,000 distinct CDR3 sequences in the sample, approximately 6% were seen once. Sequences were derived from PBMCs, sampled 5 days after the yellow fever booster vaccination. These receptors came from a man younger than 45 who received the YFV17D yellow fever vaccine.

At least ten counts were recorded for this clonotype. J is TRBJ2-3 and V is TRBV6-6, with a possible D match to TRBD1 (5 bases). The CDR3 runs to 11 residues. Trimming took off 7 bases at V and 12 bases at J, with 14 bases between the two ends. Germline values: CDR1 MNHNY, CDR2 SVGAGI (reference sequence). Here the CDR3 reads CASNTATVQYF. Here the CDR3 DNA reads TGTGCCAGCAATACAGCGACAGTACAGTATTTT.

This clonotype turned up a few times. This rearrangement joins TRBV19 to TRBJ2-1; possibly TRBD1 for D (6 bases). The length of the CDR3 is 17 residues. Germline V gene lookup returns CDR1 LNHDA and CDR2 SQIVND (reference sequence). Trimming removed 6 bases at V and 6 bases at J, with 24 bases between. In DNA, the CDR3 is TGTGCCAGTAGGCCGACAGGTGGCCTATTAATTTCCAATGAGCAGTTCTTC. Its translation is CASRPTGGLLISNEQFF.

The CDR3 sequence is CASSPPQGIYNEQFF. The CDR3 bases are TGTGCCAGCAGCCCTCCCCAGGGGATTTACAATGAGCAGTTCTTC. This chain joins TRBV7-8 and TRBJ2-1, with D possibly TRBD1 on 6 matching bases. The CDR3 is 15 amino acids. The germline gives CDR1 SGHVS, CDR2 FQNEAQ. Trimming removed 5 bases at V and 4 bases at J, with 15 bases between.

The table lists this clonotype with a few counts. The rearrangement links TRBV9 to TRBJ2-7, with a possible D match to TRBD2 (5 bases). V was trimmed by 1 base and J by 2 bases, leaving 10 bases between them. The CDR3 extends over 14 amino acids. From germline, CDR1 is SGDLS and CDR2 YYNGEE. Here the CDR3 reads CASSVRAGPYEQYF. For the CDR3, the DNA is TGTGCCAGCAGCGTACGGGCGGGTCCCTACGAGCAGTACTTC.

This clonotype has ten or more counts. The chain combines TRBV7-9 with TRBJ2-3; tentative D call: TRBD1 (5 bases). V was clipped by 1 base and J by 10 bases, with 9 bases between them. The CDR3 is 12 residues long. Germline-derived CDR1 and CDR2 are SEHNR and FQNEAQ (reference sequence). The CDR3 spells CASSLGPQAQYF. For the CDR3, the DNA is TGTGCCAGCAGCTTAGGACCACAGGCGCAGTATTTT.

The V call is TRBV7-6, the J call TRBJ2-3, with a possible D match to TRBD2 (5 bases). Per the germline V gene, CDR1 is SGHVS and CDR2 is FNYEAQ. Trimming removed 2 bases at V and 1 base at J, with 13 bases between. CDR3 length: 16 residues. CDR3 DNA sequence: TGTGCCAGCAGCTTAAGCGGTACTTTAGGCACAGATACGCAGTATTTT. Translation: CASSLSGTLGTDTQYF.

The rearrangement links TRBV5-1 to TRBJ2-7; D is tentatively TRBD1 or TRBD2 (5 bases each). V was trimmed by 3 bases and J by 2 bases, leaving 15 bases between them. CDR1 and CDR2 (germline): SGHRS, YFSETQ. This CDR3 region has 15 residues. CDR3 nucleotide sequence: TGCGCCAGCAGCTACCGGGACGGCCCAGCCTACGAGCAGTACTTC. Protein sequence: CASSYRDGPAYEQYF.